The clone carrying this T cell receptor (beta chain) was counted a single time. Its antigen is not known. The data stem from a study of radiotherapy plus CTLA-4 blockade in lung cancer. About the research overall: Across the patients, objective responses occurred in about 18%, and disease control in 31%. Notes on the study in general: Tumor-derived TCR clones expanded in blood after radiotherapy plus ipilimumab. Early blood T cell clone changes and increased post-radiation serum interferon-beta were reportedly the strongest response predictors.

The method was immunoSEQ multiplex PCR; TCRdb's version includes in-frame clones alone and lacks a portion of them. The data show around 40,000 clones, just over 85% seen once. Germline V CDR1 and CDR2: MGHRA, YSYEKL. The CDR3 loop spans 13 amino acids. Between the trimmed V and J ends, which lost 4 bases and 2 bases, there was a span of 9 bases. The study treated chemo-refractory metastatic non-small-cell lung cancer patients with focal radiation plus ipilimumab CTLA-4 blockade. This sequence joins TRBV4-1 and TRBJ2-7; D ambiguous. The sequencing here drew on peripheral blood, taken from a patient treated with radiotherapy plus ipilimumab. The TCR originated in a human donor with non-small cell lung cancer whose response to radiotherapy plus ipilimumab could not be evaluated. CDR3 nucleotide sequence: TGCGCCAGCAGCCTTACAGAAACCTACGAGCAGTACTTC. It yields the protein CASSLTETYEQYF.